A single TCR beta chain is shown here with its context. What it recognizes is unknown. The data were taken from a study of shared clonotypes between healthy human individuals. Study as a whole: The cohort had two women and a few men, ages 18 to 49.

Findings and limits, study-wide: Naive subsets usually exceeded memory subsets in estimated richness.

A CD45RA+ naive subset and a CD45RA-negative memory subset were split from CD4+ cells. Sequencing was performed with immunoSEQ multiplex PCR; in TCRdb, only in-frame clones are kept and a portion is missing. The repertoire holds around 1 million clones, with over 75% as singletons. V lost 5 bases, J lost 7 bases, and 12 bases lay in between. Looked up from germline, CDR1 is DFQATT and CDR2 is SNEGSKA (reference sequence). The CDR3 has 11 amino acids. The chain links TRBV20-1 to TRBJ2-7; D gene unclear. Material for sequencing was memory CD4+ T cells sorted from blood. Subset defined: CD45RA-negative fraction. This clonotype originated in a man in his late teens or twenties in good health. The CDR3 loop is CSASDPAEQYF. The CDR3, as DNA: TGCAGTGCTTCCGACCCTGCGGAGCAGTACTTC.